This is a list of T cell receptor beta chains from one sample in a study of T cell responses to AZD1222 COVID-19 vaccine. Profiling relied on immunoSEQ multiplex PCR, and the TCRdb table lists in-frame clones only, not all of them. The sample yields some 120,000 clones, roughly nine tenths seen once. The sequencing used peripheral blood, collected on day 0 of AZD1222 vaccination. Receptor source: an adult in good health. The CDR3 runs from the conserved cysteine through the conserved F or W.

v_gene: TRBV19
CDR3aa: CASSLGQGASPLHF

v_gene: TRBV19
CDR3aa: CASTADGTNYGYTF

v_gene: TRBV6-2/TRBV6-3
CDR3aa: CASSRGSPSNNSPLHF

v_gene: TRBV9
CDR3aa: CASSVRAGTENTGELFF

v_gene: TRBV11-2
CDR3aa: CASSLARNTEAFF

v_gene: TRBV7-9
CDR3aa: CASSLTLARDSYSYEQYF

v_gene: TRBV5-1
CDR3aa: CASSSVGGDTEAFF

v_gene: TRBV7-8
CDR3aa: CASSLDGPGNTIYF

v_gene: TRBV19
CDR3aa: CASKDRTNYGYTF

v_gene: TRBV7-9
CDR3aa: CASSPGNSGANVLTF

v_gene: TRBV19
CDR3aa: CASSILLSSYEQYF

v_gene: TRBV9
CDR3aa: CASSVGNREGGYTF

v_gene: TRBV9
CDR3aa: CASSATRTGSGNTIYF

v_gene: TRBV30
CDR3aa: CALESFSGTGELFF

v_gene: TRBV7-2
CDR3aa: CASSLWFAAENEQFF

v_gene: TRBV12-3/TRBV12-4
CDR3aa: CASSFLGHNEQFF

v_gene: TRBV28
CDR3aa: CASSYISQGGRTEAFF

v_gene: TRBV6-5
CDR3aa: CASSPDRTGGYTF

v_gene: TRBV25-1
CDR3aa: CATKGTENTEAFF

v_gene: TRBV7-9
CDR3aa: CASSSGARETQYF

v_gene: TRBV7-6
CDR3aa: CASSLYNSASYEQYF

v_gene: TRBV6-4
CDR3aa: CASQSFDGTLHF

v_gene: TRBV9
CDR3aa: CASSVAIEANSPLHF

v_gene: TRBV27
CDR3aa: CASSLGHTGELFF

v_gene: TRBV5-4
CDR3aa: CASSDHRGNYGYTF

v_gene: TRBV14
CDR3aa: CASSQAGTPNYEQYF

v_gene: TRBV12-3/TRBV12-4
CDR3aa: CASSLTNYGYTF

v_gene: TRBV19
CDR3aa: CASSMWQTNTEAFF

v_gene: TRBV7-6
CDR3aa: CASSPHRGRGYTF

v_gene: TRBV7-2
CDR3aa: CASSFRTGGDEQYF

v_gene: TRBV5-1
CDR3aa: CASSSLQGLEGYTF

v_gene: TRBV7-9
CDR3aa: CASSLDKSVGGETQYF

v_gene: TRBV18
CDR3aa: CASSRDARYNEQFF

v_gene: TRBV10-3
CDR3aa: CAIRGNTDTQYF

v_gene: TRBV5-1
CDR3aa: CASSLAGGELFF

v_gene: TRBV5-6
CDR3aa: CASSRDREASGQPQHF

v_gene: TRBV5-4
CDR3aa: CAFWRGGKETQYF

v_gene: TRBV6-1
CDR3aa: CASSEWTGGRNEKLFF

v_gene: TRBV7-2
CDR3aa: CASSLFVGVQPQHF

v_gene: TRBV15
CDR3aa: CATSRDRGSNQPQHF

v_gene: TRBV6-5
CDR3aa: CASSPGQPPYEQYF

v_gene: TRBV30
CDR3aa: CAWSVLLAGINYGYTF

v_gene: TRBV7-9
CDR3aa: CASRGELAASYNEQFF

v_gene: TRBV6-5
CDR3aa: CASDRGQGGTDTQYF

v_gene: TRBV18
CDR3aa: CASSPRQASYEQYF

v_gene: TRBV7-8
CDR3aa: CASSLSGNTEAFF

v_gene: TRBV20-1
CDR3aa: CSASRAGTYNSPLHF

v_gene: TRBV28
CDR3aa: CASIGRSSGNTIYF

v_gene: TRBV5-1
CDR3aa: CASSPDRVSETQYF

v_gene: TRBV6-5
CDR3aa: CASRWTGGGWAFF

v_gene: TRBV18
CDR3aa: CASSHRQGAANEKLFF

v_gene: TRBV6-1
CDR3aa: CASSEWVGGTEAFF

v_gene: TRBV6-2/TRBV6-3
CDR3aa: CASSKPGQLNQPQHF

v_gene: TRBV6-5
CDR3aa: CASRGWDRTDTQYF

v_gene: TRBV9
CDR3aa: CASSVGTEETQYF

v_gene: TRBV14
CDR3aa: CASSHPKTGFSYEQYF

v_gene: TRBV10-3
CDR3aa: CAIKGHDRGNYGYTF

v_gene: TRBV7-2
CDR3aa: CASSSSGGAYEQYF

v_gene: TRBV7-3
CDR3aa: CASSLAQGAAEAFF